A single sample is the source of the 32 T cell receptor beta chains below, sequenced in a study of control samples from healthy donors and cancer patients. Clones were sequenced by immunoSEQ multiplex PCR, and TCRdb holds only the in-frame ones, with some missing. The sample lists 120,000 to 150,000 clones; roughly 89% were seen once. The sample taken for sequencing was blood. The receptors were sampled from a man between 18 and 29 years old in good health.

This sequence joins TRBV28 and TRBJ1-5, with 8 bases that match TRBD1. J lost 2 bases, V lost 7 bases, and 7 bases had no gene match. The germline gives CDR1 MDHEN, CDR2 SYDVKM. The CDR3 extends over 15 amino acids. The CDR3 DNA reads as TGTGCCAGCACCCAATTGGGACAGGGCAATCAGCCCCAGCATTTT. It codes for CASTQLGQGNQPQHF. Variable domain in full (rest from reference TRBV28 and TRBJ1-5): DVKVTQSSRYLVKRTGEKVFLECVQDMDHENMFWYRQDPGLGLRLIYFSYDVKMKEKGDIPEGYSVSREKKERFSLILESASTNQTSMYLCASTQLGQGNQPQHFGDGTRLSIL.

The rearrangement links TRBV13 to TRBJ2-7, with 8 bases fitting TRBD1. CDR1 and CDR2 from the germline V gene are PRHDT and FYEKMQ (reference sequence). This CDR3 is 16 amino acids long. The J segment lost 3 bases and the V segment lost 5 bases, leaving 12 bases of the junction unmatched. CDR3 in amino acids: CASSPAPGQGGYEQYF. In DNA form, the CDR3 reads TGTGCCAGCAGCCCCGCCCCAGGACAGGGTGGCTACGAGCAGTACTTC.

The sample holds one count of this clone. The rearrangement links TRBV15 to TRBJ2-7; D may be TRBD1 or TRBD2 (6 bases each). V was clipped by 2 bases and J by 0 bases, with 17 bases between them. This CDR3 spans 17 amino acids. Per the germline V gene, CDR1 is LNHNV and CDR2 is YYDKDF (reference sequence). In nucleotides, the CDR3 is TGTGCCACCAGCAGACCTCGCGGGACACAGAACTCCTACGAGCAGTACTTC. Its translation is CATSRPRGTQNSYEQYF. Full variable domain (rest looked up from reference TRBV15 and TRBJ2-7): DAMVIQNPRYQVTQFGKPVTLSCSQTLNHNVMYWYQQKSSQAPKLLFHYYDKDFNNEADTPDNFQSRRPNTSFCFLDIRSPGLGDTAMYLCATSRPRGTQNSYEQYFGPGTRLTVT.

V and J are TRBV7-9 and TRBJ2-5; D gene uncertain. The germline V gene encodes CDR1 SEHNR and CDR2 FQNEAQ (reference sequence). V lost 1 base and J lost 4, with 7 bases in between. This CDR3 is built from 13 residues. CDR3 sequence reads: CASSLDPRETQYF. DNA for the CDR3: TGTGCCAGCAGCTTAGATCCCCGAGAGACCCAGTACTTC.

V and J are TRBV25-1 and TRBJ1-6; D is unclear. This CDR3 has 16 amino acids. Germline-derived CDR1 and CDR2 are MGHDK and SYGVNS. Trimming cost V 3 bases and J 5 bases, with 14 bases left between them. The CDR3 here is CASSDRETIDNSPLHF. The CDR3, as DNA: TGTGCCAGCAGTGACCGGGAGACCATTGATAATTCACCCCTCCACTTT.

The CDR3 DNA follows: TGTGCCAGCAGCGTAGCTAATCCAGGGGGCGGTTCACCCCTCCACTTT. This codes for CASSVANPGGGSPLHF. The chain combines TRBV9 with TRBJ1-6; 8 nucleotides match TRBD1. CDR1 SGDLS and CDR2 YYNGEE come from the germline V gene. J lost 9 bases, V lost 0 bases, and 8 bases had no gene match. This CDR3 is built from 16 residues.

The chain employs TRBV4-1 and TRBJ1-4; TRBD1 matches 8 bases. V lost 4 bases and J lost 0; bases outside the gene matches: 16. This CDR3 comprises 20 residues. The germline CDR1 and CDR2 sequences are MGHRA and YSYEKL. CDR3 DNA sequence: TGCGCCAGCAGCCTCCTCGGGGGTACAGGGGGTATTGCAACTAATGAAAAACTGTTTTTT. Translated: CASSLLGGTGGIATNEKLFF.

This clone has only a few counts. The J gene is TRBJ1-2, the V gene TRBV7-9, with a weak D call TRBD1 (5 bases). CDR1 and CDR2 (germline): SEHNR, FQNEAQ (reference sequence). The CDR3 is 15 residues long. V was shortened by 3 bases and J by 2 bases, with 13 bases between the two germline ends. For the CDR3, the DNA is TGTGCCAGCAGCTTGCTTGAGGGGCGGAACTATGGCTACACCTTC. Translated: CASSLLEGRNYGYTF.

The V and J genes are TRBV9 and TRBJ1-2; D remains ambiguous. Trimming removed 8 bases from V and 7 bases from J, with 18 bases in between. Germline CDR1 and CDR2: SGDLS and YYNGEE. This CDR3 contains 13 residues. Here the CDR3 DNA reads TGTGCCAGTACTCGACCGTCGCCGAGTGGCTACACCTTC. It codes for CASTRPSPSGYTF.

V usage is TRBV29-1 and J usage is TRBJ2-5; D assignment may be TRBD1 or TRBD2 (5 bases each). The V gene lost 4 bases and the J gene lost 4 bases, with 10 bases spanning the gap. The CDR3 is 12 residues long. CDR1 is SQVTM and CDR2 is ANQGSEA in the germline V gene. The CDR3 DNA reads TGCAGCGTTGGTGGGGGTGGAGAGACCCAGTACTTC. As protein: CSVGGGGETQYF.

The chain couples TRBV29-1 to TRBJ1-5; D might be TRBD1 (5 bases). The CDR3 loop spans 12 amino acids. V lost 7 bases and J lost 1, with 8 bases in between. CDR1 and CDR2 (germline): SQVTM, ANQGSEA. The CDR3 nucleotides are TGCAGCGGCGGGGACAGCAATCAGCCCCAGCATTTT. This translates into CSGGDSNQPQHF.

V usage is TRBV19 and J usage is TRBJ2-1, with a weak D call TRBD1 (5 bases). V gave up 4 bases and J gave up 7 bases, with 11 bases separating them. This CDR3 region has 13 residues. Germline V CDR1 and CDR2: LNHDA, SQIVND (reference sequence). CDR3 sequence reads: CASSTQGWNEQFF. DNA for the CDR3: TGTGCCAGTAGTACCCAGGGATGGAATGAGCAGTTCTTC.

The sample holds a few counts of this clone. This rearrangement joins TRBV4-1 to TRBJ1-2; D not resolved. The CDR3 has 15 residues. In germline, CDR1 is MGHRA, CDR2 YSYEKL. Between the trimmed V and J ends, which lost 2 bases and 0 bases, there was a span of 10 bases. The CDR3 loop reads CASSQSWATNYGYTF. The CDR3 DNA reads TGCGCCAGCAGCCAATCCTGGGCTACTAACTATGGCTACACCTTC.

V usage is TRBV4-3 and J usage is TRBJ1-4, with no clear D. V shed 6 bases and J shed 3 bases, with 14 bases lying between them. CDR1 is LGHNA and CDR2 is YSLEER in the germline V gene. This CDR3 region has 15 residues. The CDR3 region has the DNA TGCGCCAGCAGTCGCAACCCGAGGGCTAATGAAAAACTGTTTTTT. This codes for CASSRNPRANEKLFF.

The rearrangement joins TRBV29-1 to TRBJ1-3; 9 nucleotides align to TRBD1. Trimming cost V 5 bases and J 4 bases; bases outside gene matches: 3. The CDR3 is 13 residues long. CDR1 is SQVTM and CDR2 is ANQGSEA in the germline V gene. The CDR3 loop reads CSVTGGEGNTIYF. DNA of the CDR3: TGCAGCGTTACAGGGGGCGAAGGAAACACCATATATTTT.

This chain uses TRBV21-1 with TRBJ1-5. TRBV21-1 is noted as a pseudogene. The CDR3 covers 19 residues. Written as DNA, the CDR3 is TGTGCCAGCAGCAGACGACCGAAGCGGGACAGTCATAGCAATCAGCCCCAGCATTTT. Translated, it gives CASSRRPKRDSHSNQPQHF.

The CDR3 DNA reads as TGTGCCAGCAGCTTAGCAGGAGGGGGCGCAACAGATACGCAGTATTTT. This gives the protein CASSLAGGGATDTQYF. The V and J genes are TRBV7-8 and TRBJ2-3, with TRBD1 as a possible D gene (7 bases). The CDR3 loop spans 16 amino acids. Per the germline V gene, CDR1 is SGHVS and CDR2 is FQNEAQ. Trimming cost V 0 bases and J 3 bases, with 13 bases left between them.

The rearrangement uses TRBV30 and TRBJ2-3; unclear D gene. V lost 2 bases, J lost 2 bases, and 5 bases lay in between. Germline assignment: CDR1 GTSNPN and CDR2 SVGIG (reference sequence). The CDR3 is 12 amino acids. CDR3 sequence (DNA): TGTGCCTGGAGTAAACCCACAGATACGCAGTATTTT. Protein sequence: CAWSKPTDTQYF.

The chain couples TRBV7-3 to TRBJ2-5; TRBD1 might be the D (6 bases). Germline V gene sequence: CDR1 SGHTA, CDR2 FQGTGA. The CDR3 has 16 residues. Trimming took 5 bases from V and 7 from J, leaving 23 bases between them. The CDR3 sequence: CASSPSGGPQTGTQYF. The DNA of the CDR3 is TGTGCCAGCAGCCCCTCTGGGGGCCCCCAAACCGGGACCCAGTACTTC.

This clone came up once. V is TRBV6-1 and J is TRBJ2-3, with TRBD1 matching over 8 bases. This CDR3 comprises 18 residues. In germline, CDR1 is MNHNS, CDR2 SASEGT. Trimming removed 1 base from V and 4 bases from J; junction bases left unmatched: 13. The CDR3 coding sequence is TGTGCCAGCAGTGAAGGGGTGAGGAGAGGGGACAGGTCAGATACGCAGTATTTT. This sequence encodes CASSEGVRRGDRSDTQYF.

The rearrangement joins TRBV6-5 to TRBJ1-1; unclear D gene. From germline, CDR1 is MNHEY and CDR2 SVGAGI. This CDR3 is built from 15 residues. V gave up 5 bases and J gave up 1 base, with 14 bases separating them. The CDR3 loop reads CASSPNLRGNTEAFF. In nucleotides, the CDR3 is TGTGCCAGCAGTCCCAATCTTCGCGGGAACACTGAAGCTTTCTTT.

As concerns this clone: At the DNA level, this CDR3 is encoded by other sequences in the same sample as well. This chain links TRBV6-5 with TRBJ2-4, with D possibly TRBD2 on 6 matching bases. The CDR3 consists of 13 residues. V was shortened by 9 bases and J by 4 bases, with 13 bases between the two germline ends. Germline V lookup: CDR1 MNHEY, CDR2 SVGAGI. Here the CDR3 reads CASSLGGKNIQYF. Here the CDR3 DNA reads TGTGCCAGTAGCCTCGGGGGTAAAAACATTCAGTACTTC.

Concerning this clone: The sample carries other DNA sequences with the same CDR3. This chain connects TRBV2 to TRBJ2-7; a possible D gene is TRBD1 (5 bases). V lost 6 bases and J 7 bases, leaving 7 bases between the germline ends. CDR1 and CDR2 from the germline V gene are SNHLY and FYNNEI. The CDR3 totals 10 residues. Here the CDR3 reads CASRGPEQYF. As DNA, the CDR3 is TGTGCCAGCAGGGGGCCAGAGCAGTACTTC.

The gene calls are TRBV18 and TRBJ2-3; 7 bases match TRBD1. Germline loops: CDR1 KGHSH, CDR2 LQKENI. V was pared by 8 bases and J by 2 bases, with 10 bases of the junction left unmatched. The CDR3 is 15 amino acids. CDR3 loop: CASEARQGSTDTQYF. The CDR3 region has the DNA TGTGCCAGCGAAGCGAGACAGGGATCCACAGATACGCAGTATTTT.

This rearrangement joins TRBV29-1 to TRBJ1-1, with no clear D. CDR1 SQVTM and CDR2 ANQGSEA come from the germline V gene. V shed 7 bases and J shed 1 base, with 13 bases lying between them. This CDR3 spans 13 amino acids. CDR3 sequence reads: CSAGHDKNTEAFF. In nucleotides, the CDR3 is TGCAGCGCGGGCCATGACAAGAACACTGAAGCTTTCTTT.

The chain is built from TRBV6-1 and TRBJ1-2; D is unclear. Germline assignment: CDR1 MNHNS and CDR2 SASEGT. V shed 2 bases and J shed 3 bases, with 7 bases lying between them. The CDR3 runs 13 residues. The CDR3 DNA follows: TGTGCCAGCAGTGAAAAGGGTGACTATGGCTACACCTTC. Its translation: CASSEKGDYGYTF.

This chain uses TRBV4-1 with TRBJ1-5; a possible D gene is TRBD1 (5 bases). Germline V CDR1 and CDR2: MGHRA, YSYEKL. This CDR3 is 14 amino acids long. The germline V and J ends were trimmed by 3 bases and 5 bases, with 11 bases remaining between them. CDR3 nucleotides: TGCGCCAGCAGCCACTCGGGGGGTGATCAGCCCCAGCATTTT. Protein product: CASSHSGGDQPQHF.

This rearrangement joins TRBV5-1 to TRBJ1-2, with D perhaps matching TRBD1 (5 bases). Trimming removed 4 bases from V and 8 bases from J, with 18 bases in between. The CDR3 consists of 14 residues. Germline-derived CDR1 and CDR2 are SGHRS and YFSETQ. The CDR3 here is CASSKGRTYEGYTF. CDR3 sequence (DNA): TGCGCCAGCAGCAAGGGACGGACCTATGAAGGCTACACCTTC.

The genes are TRBV19 and TRBJ2-1; 11 nucleotides align to TRBD2. Looked up from germline, CDR1 is LNHDA and CDR2 is SQIVND (reference sequence). The CDR3 has 14 amino acids. The V gene end was trimmed by 6 bases and the J gene end by 12 bases; junction bases not matched to a gene: 10. The CDR3 sequence is CASSGTGTSGRQFF. The CDR3, as DNA: TGTGCCAGTAGCGGGACCGGGACTAGCGGTAGGCAGTTCTTC.

CDR3 sequence: CASVAGGYTGELFF. The CDR3 DNA reads as TGTGCCAGCGTAGCGGGGGGGTACACCGGGGAGCTGTTTTTT. This chain connects TRBV6-6 to TRBJ2-2; 11 bases align to TRBD2. The CDR3 length is 14 residues. Germline V gene sequence: CDR1 MNHNY, CDR2 SVGAGI (reference sequence). Trimming at V came to 8 bases and at J to 3 bases, leaving 2 bases not matched to a gene.

CDR3 DNA: TGTGCCAGCAGCTGGGATATGAGGGGTACCTACGAGCAGTACTTC. It encodes CASSWDMRGTYEQYF. This chain links TRBV11-2 with TRBJ2-7; D tentatively reads TRBD1 or TRBD2 (5 bases each). This CDR3 contains 15 residues. The V and J ends lost 4 bases and 2 bases respectively, with 15 bases between them. Looked up from germline, CDR1 is SGHAT and CDR2 is FQNNGV.

The genes are TRBV7-9 and TRBJ1-2, with 10 bases that match TRBD1. Germline V gene sequence: CDR1 SEHNR, CDR2 FQNEAQ (reference sequence). V dropped 1 base and J dropped 7; count of bases not matched to a gene: 6. The CDR3 has 15 amino acids. CDR3 loop: CASSLETGGVTGYTF. CDR3 sequence (DNA): TGTGCCAGCAGCTTAGAGACAGGGGGCGTAACTGGCTACACCTTC.